This is a list of T cell receptor beta chains from one sample in a study of blood T cell repertoires in COVID-19. Sequencing was performed with immunoSEQ multiplex PCR; in TCRdb, only in-frame clones are kept and a portion is missing. The sample consists of 65,000 to 90,000 clones, approximately 76% of them appearing once. The material sequenced was peripheral blood. The receptors were sampled from a man aged 70 or older with active or convalescent COVID-19. CDR3s include the opening cysteine and the closing phenylalanine or tryptophan. D genes are given only for firm matches. Clone sizes are given selectively: once, few, many, or a class where the clone is expanded.

j_call clone_size d_call v_call cdr3_aa cdr3_nt
TRBJ1-2 NA NA TRBV5-1 CASPRGRHYWGYTF TGCGCCAGCCCCAGGGGACGCCATTATTGGGGCTACACCTTC
TRBJ1-1 NA TRBD1 TRBV29-1 CSVDRTGVNTEAFF TGCAGCGTTGACCGGACAGGGGTGAACACTGAAGCTTTCTTT
TRBJ2-7 NA NA TRBV18 CASSAGSLSYEQYF TGTGCCAGCTCCGCGGGGTCCCTCTCCTACGAGCAGTACTTC
TRBJ2-7 NA TRBD2 TRBV9 CASSPRLAGDSYEQYF TGTGCCAGCAGCCCGAGACTAGCGGGGGACTCCTACGAGCAGTACTTC
TRBJ2-4 NA TRBD1 TRBV28 CASSPPGQGGSAKNIQYF TGTGCCAGCAGTCCACCGGGACAGGGCGGGTCGGCCAAAAACATTCAGTACTTC
TRBJ2-1 NA NA TRBV3-1/TRBV3-2 CASSARGAGEQFF TGTGCCAGCAGCGCCAGGGGGGCGGGGGAGCAGTTCTTC
TRBJ2-7 NA NA TRBV14 CASSQGDTLTGEQYF TGTGCCAGCAGCCAAGGGGACACGCTAACTGGTGAGCAGTACTTC
TRBJ1-5 medium-sized TRBD1 TRBV3-1/TRBV3-2 CASSQGAGGLEQPQHF TGTGCCAGCAGCCAAGGGGCAGGGGGTCTTGAGCAGCCCCAGCATTTT
TRBJ2-5 NA NA TRBV2 CASRAGQPGVETQYF TGTGCCAGCAGAGCCGGACAACCTGGGGTCGAGACCCAGTACTTC
TRBJ1-1 once TRBD1 TRBV4-1 CASSQVQGRAFF TGCGCCAGCAGCCAGGTACAGGGGAGAGCTTTCTTT
TRBJ2-6 once TRBD1 TRBV30 CACPRGSGANVLTF TGTGCCTGCCCCAGGGGGTCTGGGGCCAACGTCCTGACTTTC
TRBJ2-3 NA TRBD2 TRBV7-9 CASSLPSGASDTQYF TGTGCCAGCAGCTTACCTAGCGGGGCGTCAGATACGCAGTATTTT
TRBJ2-7 NA NA TRBV30 CAWRPTGKGYEQYF TGTGCCTGGAGACCTACAGGGAAAGGTTACGAGCAGTACTTC
TRBJ2-1 once TRBD2 TRBV11-3 CASSLMGRADNEQFF TGTGCCAGCAGCTTAATGGGGAGGGCTGACAATGAGCAGTTCTTC
TRBJ2-1 NA TRBD2 TRBV12-3/TRBV12-4 CASSLARRGEQFF TGTGCCAGCAGTTTAGCGAGGCGGGGGGAGCAGTTCTTC
TRBJ1-4 NA NA TRBV30 CAWSGGGYEKLFF TGTGCCTGGAGTGGGGGAGGGTATGAAAAACTGTTTTTT
TRBJ1-2 few NA TRBV11-2 CASSLWAKPGDYGYTF TGTGCCAGCAGCTTATGGGCAAAACCGGGAGACTATGGCTACACCTTC
TRBJ1-3 few NA TRBV2 CASSLGGRVIYF TGTGCCTCCAGCTTAGGAGGAAGGGTCATATATTTT
TRBJ2-3 few TRBD2 TRBV7-9 CASSLGRGGGADTQYF TGTGCCAGCAGCTTAGGCCGGGGCGGGGGTGCAGATACGCAGTATTTT
TRBJ1-2 NA NA TRBV29-1 CSVGRGSSGYTF TGCAGCGTCGGTCGGGGTTCGAGCGGCTACACCTTC
TRBJ2-7 few NA TRBV6-5 CASSQNRVPYEQYF TGTGCCAGCAGTCAGAACAGGGTCCCCTACGAGCAGTACTTC
TRBJ1-4 NA NA TRBV2 CASHSRGSEKLFF TGTGCCAGCCACTCCAGGGGTAGTGAAAAACTGTTTTTT
TRBJ2-7 many NA TRBV12-3/TRBV12-4 CASSLSDEQYF TGTGCCAGCAGTTTATCGGACGAGCAGTACTTC
TRBJ2-1 NA TRBD2 TRBV18 CASSPFDQRGGIEQFF TGTGCCAGCTCACCGTTCGACCAGCGGGGGGGCATTGAGCAGTTCTTC
TRBJ1-3 NA NA TRBV6-1 CASSEGGGSGNTIYF TGTGCCAGCAGTGAAGGTGGCGGTTCTGGAAACACCATATATTTT
TRBJ2-5 once TRBD2 TRBV4-2 CASSQVGRGDQETQYF TGTGCCAGCAGCCAAGTCGGGCGGGGGGACCAAGAGACCCAGTACTTC
TRBJ2-6 NA TRBD2 TRBV27 CASSLFRVGGTGANVLTF TGTGCCAGCAGTTTATTCAGGGTCGGGGGGACTGGGGCCAACGTCCTGACTTTC
TRBJ1-4 NA NA TRBV3-1/TRBV3-2 CASSQGTPPLFF TGTGCCAGCAGCCAAGGGACTCCGCCACTGTTTTTT
TRBJ2-5 once TRBD2 TRBV7-3 CASSSLGAGGETQYF TGTGCCAGCAGCTCCCTGGGGGCGGGAGGGGAGACCCAGTACTTC
TRBJ2-2 NA TRBD2 TRBV18 CASSPETSGGGELFF TGTGCCAGCTCACCAGAGACTAGCGGTGGCGGGGAGCTGTTTTTT
TRBJ1-1 NA NA TRBV7-9 CASSLAGGGPHTEAFF TGTGCCAGCAGCTTGGCGGGGGGAGGCCCACACACTGAAGCTTTCTTT
TRBJ2-2 few NA TRBV12-3/TRBV12-4 CASSLPLTGELFF TGTGCCAGCAGTTTACCCCTCACCGGGGAGCTGTTTTTT
TRBJ1-1 once NA TRBV6-5 CASSYSRRANTEAFF TGTGCCAGCAGTTACTCGAGGAGGGCGAACACTGAAGCTTTCTTT
TRBJ1-6 once NA TRBV30 CAWSVLTVNSPLHF TGTGCCTGGAGTGTATTGACAGTTAATTCACCCCTCCACTTT
TRBJ2-7 NA NA TRBV5-6 CASSLGGAGSDEQYF TGTGCCAGCAGCTTAGGGGGAGCCGGGTCGGACGAGCAGTACTTC
TRBJ1-2 many TRBD1 TRBV19 CASGETGGGYTF TGTGCCAGTGGAGAGACAGGGGGAGGCTACACCTTC
TRBJ2-1 NA TRBD1 TRBV27 CASSLWGQGNNEQFF TGTGCCAGCAGTTTATGGGGACAGGGAAACAATGAGCAGTTCTTC
TRBJ2-7 NA TRBD2 TRBV5-4 CASSFSAGVGYEQYF TGTGCCAGCAGCTTCTCTGCGGGGGTAGGCTACGAGCAGTACTTC
TRBJ2-2 NA NA TRBV4-1 CASSQEHRNTGELFF TGCGCCAGCAGCCAAGAGCACAGGAACACCGGGGAGCTGTTTTTT
TRBJ2-1 few TRBD2 TRBV7-9 CASSTSGGYYNEQFF TGTGCCAGCAGCACTAGCGGGGGTTACTACAATGAGCAGTTCTTC
TRBJ2-5 NA NA TRBV7-9 CASSLSDSSWETQYF TGTGCCAGCAGCTTGTCGGACTCCAGCTGGGAGACCCAGTACTTC
TRBJ1-6 NA NA TRBV10-2 CASRDTLRSPLHF TGCGCCAGCAGGGACACTCTTCGTTCACCCCTCCACTTT
TRBJ2-6 once TRBD1 TRBV6-4 CASSGPRTGTGANVLTF TGTGCCAGCAGTGGCCCACGGACAGGGACTGGGGCCAACGTCCTGACTTTC
TRBJ1-4 NA NA TRBV29-1 CSVEDFPGLFF TGCAGCGTTGAAGACTTCCCGGGTCTGTTTTTT
TRBJ2-7 NA NA TRBV28 CASSTTYEQYF TGTGCCAGCAGCACTACCTACGAGCAGTACTTC
TRBJ1-4 NA TRBD1 TRBV28 CASSSGTGREKLFF TGTGCCAGCAGTTCCGGGACAGGACGTGAAAAACTGTTTTTT
TRBJ2-7 NA TRBD2 TRBV27 CASSLGGLAGEQYF TGTGCCAGCAGTTTAGGGGGACTAGCGGGGGAGCAGTACTTC
TRBJ1-2 NA NA TRBV12-3/TRBV12-4 CASRDRTGYTF TGTGCCAGCAGAGATAGGACAGGCTACACCTTC
TRBJ1-3 NA NA TRBV3-1/TRBV3-2 CASSQDLGSGNTIYF TGTGCCAGCAGCCAAGATCTAGGCTCTGGAAACACCATATATTTT
TRBJ2-1 NA NA TRBV6-6 CASSYMRGPNNEQFF TGTGCCAGCAGTTACATGCGGGGGCCCAACAATGAGCAGTTCTTC
TRBJ2-7 NA NA TRBV11-3 CASSPTGLPSYEQYF TGTGCCAGCAGCCCTACAGGGCTTCCCTCCTACGAGCAGTACTTC
TRBJ1-3 once NA TRBV4-2 CASSQEVPGHSGNTIYF TGTGCCAGCAGCCAAGAGGTCCCTGGGCACTCTGGAAACACCATATATTTT
TRBJ1-2 once TRBD1 TRBV11-2 CASSLGFQGAGGYTF TGTGCCAGCAGCTTAGGGTTTCAGGGGGCCGGAGGCTACACCTTC
TRBJ1-3 NA TRBD1 TRBV5-4 CASSLGPRQGARDTIYF TGTGCCAGCAGCTTGGGACCCCGACAGGGGGCGAGGGACACCATATATTTT
TRBJ1-4 NA NA TRBV7-9 CASSLQSATNEKLFF TGTGCCAGCAGCTTACAATCAGCAACTAATGAAAAACTGTTTTTT